Described below is a single TCR beta chain sequence and its context. The target antigen is unknown. The data were obtained in a study of siplizumab effects on memory and regulatory T cells. The CDR3 is 16 amino acids. Trimming removed 0 bases at V and 2 bases at J, with 14 bases between. Looked up from germline, CDR1 is LNHNV and CDR2 is YYDKDF (reference sequence). General study results and limits: For mappable alloreactive CD4+ clones, the mean Treg-derived fraction was 68.8% with siplizumab and 25% to 30% in controls. Contribution to the alloresponse seemed major for naive T cells, which also seemed more diverse than memory cells. There were only a minor fraction of alloreactive clones that mapped to unstimulated subsets. Neither a naive nor a memory phenotype was assignable to roughly 75-97% of proliferating CD4+ or CD8+ clones.

The method was immunoSEQ multiplex PCR; TCRdb's version includes in-frame clones alone and lacks a portion of them. The data show roughly 82,000 clones, roughly 87% seen once. This clonotype was obtained from a human donor in good health. The specimen sequenced was Tregs sorted from blood. The V gene is TRBV15, the J gene TRBJ2-7; D may match TRBD1 or TRBD2 (6 bases each). In DNA, the CDR3 is TGTGCCACCAGCAGAGATCTTGGGGGGCTAACCTACGAGCAGTACTTC. As protein: CATSRDLGGLTYEQYF.